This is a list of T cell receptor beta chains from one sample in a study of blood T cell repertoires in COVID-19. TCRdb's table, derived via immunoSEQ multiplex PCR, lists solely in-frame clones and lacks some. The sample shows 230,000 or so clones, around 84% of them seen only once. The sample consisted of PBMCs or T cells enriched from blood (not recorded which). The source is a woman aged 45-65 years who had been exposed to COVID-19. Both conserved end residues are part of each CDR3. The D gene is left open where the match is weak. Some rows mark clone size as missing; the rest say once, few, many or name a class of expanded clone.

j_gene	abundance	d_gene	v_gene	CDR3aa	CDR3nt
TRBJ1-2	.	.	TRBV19	CASSIDQEAAGYGYTF	TGTGCCAGTAGTATAGATCAAGAGGCGGCGGGCTATGGCTACACCTTC
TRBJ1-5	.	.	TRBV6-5	CASRHREKYNQPQHF	TGTGCCAGCAGACACAGGGAGAAGTACAATCAGCCCCAGCATTTT
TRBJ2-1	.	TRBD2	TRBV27	CASSPGLAEVDEQFF	TGTGCCAGCAGCCCGGGACTAGCGGAAGTAGACGAGCAGTTCTTC
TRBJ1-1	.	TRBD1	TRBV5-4	CASSTGTGGKNTEAFF	TGTGCCAGCAGCACCGGGACAGGGGGCAAGAACACTGAAGCTTTCTTT
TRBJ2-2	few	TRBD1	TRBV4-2	CASSQGVTGAAGELFF	TGTGCCAGCAGCCAAGGGGTCACAGGGGCAGCCGGGGAGCTGTTTTTT
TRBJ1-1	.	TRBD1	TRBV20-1	CSASKVGGRAEAFF	TGCAGTGCTAGTAAGGTAGGGGGCAGGGCTGAAGCTTTCTTT
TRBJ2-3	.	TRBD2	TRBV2	CASTLLPSSGGAKDTQYF	TGTGCCAGCACTTTACTCCCTTCTAGCGGGGGGGCGAAAGATACGCAGTATTTT
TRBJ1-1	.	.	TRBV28	CASSLWDRKNTEAFF	TGTGCCAGCAGTTTATGGGACAGAAAGAACACTGAAGCTTTCTTT
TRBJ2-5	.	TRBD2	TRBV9	CASSVVGTSAETQYF	TGTGCCAGCAGCGTAGTGGGAACTAGCGCAGAGACCCAGTACTTC
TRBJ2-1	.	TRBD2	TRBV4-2	CASSQGLAGEYNEQFF	TGTGCCAGCAGCCAAGGACTAGCGGGAGAGTACAATGAGCAGTTCTTC
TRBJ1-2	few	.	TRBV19	CASSTQPPGRGGYTF	TGTGCCAGTAGTACCCAACCTCCGGGCCGAGGGGGCTACACCTTC
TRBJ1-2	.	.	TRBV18	CASSPLGLDGYTF	TGTGCCAGCTCACCACTGGGGCTGGATGGCTACACCTTC
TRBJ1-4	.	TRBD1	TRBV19	CASSWDRVSEKLFF	TGTGCCAGTAGTTGGGACAGGGTGTCTGAAAAACTGTTTTTT
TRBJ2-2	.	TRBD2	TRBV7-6	CASSLSGLGGTGELFF	TGTGCCAGCAGTCTCTCGGGACTAGGGGGAACCGGGGAGCTGTTTTTT
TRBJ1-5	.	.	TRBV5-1	CASSLDGSNQPQHF	TGCGCCAGCAGCTTGGACGGGAGCAATCAGCCCCAGCATTTT
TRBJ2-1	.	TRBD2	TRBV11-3	CASSGTSGGDEQFF	TGTGCCAGCAGCGGGACTAGCGGGGGGGATGAGCAGTTCTTC
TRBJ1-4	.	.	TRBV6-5	CASSSGQPGGKLFF	TGTGCCAGCAGTTCCGGACAGCCAGGAGGAAAACTGTTTTTT
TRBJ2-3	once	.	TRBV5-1	CASSLRTGTDTQYF	TGCGCCAGCAGCTTGCGGACGGGGACAGATACGCAGTATTTT
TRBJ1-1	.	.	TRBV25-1	CASRGLHTEAFF	TGTGCCAGCAGGGGACTTCACACTGAAGCTTTCTTT
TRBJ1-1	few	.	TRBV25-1	CASTPGGNTEAFF	TGTGCCAGCACCCCTGGCGGGAACACTGAAGCTTTCTTT
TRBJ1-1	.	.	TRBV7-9	CASSLDQGMNTEAFF	TGTGCCAGCAGCTTAGATCAGGGGATGAACACTGAAGCTTTCTTT
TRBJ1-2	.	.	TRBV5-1	CASSPGLLQIYGYTF	TGCGCCAGCAGCCCGGGTCTGCTCCAGATCTATGGCTACACCTTC
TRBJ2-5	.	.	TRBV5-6	CASSLTSGGLETQYF	TGTGCCAGCAGCCTCACCTCCGGGGGGCTGGAGACCCAGTACTTC
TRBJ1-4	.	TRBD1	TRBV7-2	CASSVQTGANEKLFF	TGTGCCAGCAGCGTTCAGACAGGGGCAAATGAAAAACTGTTTTTT
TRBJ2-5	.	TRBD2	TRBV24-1	CATSDPGREGSQETQYF	TGTGCCACCAGTGATCCTGGGAGGGAGGGGAGCCAAGAGACCCAGTACTTC
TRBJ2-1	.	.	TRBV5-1	CASRWQGTLNEQFF	TGCGCCAGCAGGTGGCAGGGCACCTTGAATGAGCAGTTCTTC
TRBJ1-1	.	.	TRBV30	CAWRPKQGPTEAFF	TGTGCCTGGAGGCCTAAGCAGGGTCCCACTGAAGCTTTCTTT
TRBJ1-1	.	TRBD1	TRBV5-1	CASSVDRGPNTEAFF	TGCGCCAGCAGCGTAGACAGGGGTCCGAACACTGAAGCTTTCTTT
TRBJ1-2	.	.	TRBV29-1	CSVPATDSRFYGYTF	TGCAGCGTTCCGGCGACGGACAGTCGGTTTTATGGCTACACCTTC
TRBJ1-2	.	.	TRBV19	CASSLPGDIYPPNYGYTF	TGTGCCAGTAGTCTCCCCGGGGACATCTACCCACCTAACTATGGCTACACCTTC
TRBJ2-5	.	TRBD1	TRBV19	CASSVTGSYETQYF	TGTGCCAGTAGTGTGACAGGGTCGTATGAGACCCAGTACTTC
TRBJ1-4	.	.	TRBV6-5	CASSGRSTEKLFF	TGTGCCAGCAGCGGTAGATCCACTGAAAAACTGTTTTTT
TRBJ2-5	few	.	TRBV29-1	CSVARWQETQYF	TGCAGCGTTGCCAGATGGCAAGAGACCCAGTACTTC
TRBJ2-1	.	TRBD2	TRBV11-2	CASSLDGGRFMGEQFF	TGTGCCAGCAGCTTAGACGGCGGGAGGTTTATGGGTGAGCAGTTCTTC
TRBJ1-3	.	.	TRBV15	CATSGRTLTGANTIYF	TGTGCCACCAGCGGACGAACCTTGACAGGTGCCAACACCATATATTTT
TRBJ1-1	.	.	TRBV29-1	CSVEPNGSGTEAFF	TGCAGCGTTGAACCTAACGGTAGTGGCACTGAAGCTTTCTTT
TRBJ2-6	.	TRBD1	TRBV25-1	CASSSLDRAGANVLTF	TGTGCCAGCAGCTCCCTCGACAGGGCTGGGGCCAACGTCCTGACTTTC
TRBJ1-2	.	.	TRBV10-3	CAISADRSYGYTF	TGTGCCATCAGTGCGGACAGATCCTATGGCTACACCTTC
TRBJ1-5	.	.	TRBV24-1	CATSDSTNSNQPQHF	TGTGCCACCAGTGATTCGACAAATAGCAATCAGCCCCAGCATTTT
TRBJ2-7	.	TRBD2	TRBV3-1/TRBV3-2	CASSRGTSGGYEQYF	TGTGCCAGCAGCCGGGGGACTAGCGGCGGATACGAGCAGTACTTC
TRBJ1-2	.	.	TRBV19	CASHTTGSAKHGYTF	TGTGCCAGCCACACAACGGGATCCGCAAAGCATGGCTACACCTTC
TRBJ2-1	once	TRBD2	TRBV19	CASSMRTSGISSYNEQFF	TGTGCCAGTAGTATGAGGACTAGCGGTATAAGCTCCTACAATGAGCAGTTCTTC
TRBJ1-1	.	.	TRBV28	CASTTQRKAFF	TGTGCCAGCACCACCCAGCGGAAAGCTTTCTTT
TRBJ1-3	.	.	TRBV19	CASSIGVARVGNTIYF	TGTGCCAGTAGTATTGGAGTTGCGAGGGTTGGAAACACCATATATTTT
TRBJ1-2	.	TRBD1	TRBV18	CASSNQQGAAGYTF	TGTGCCAGCTCAAATCAACAGGGGGCGGCTGGCTACACCTTC
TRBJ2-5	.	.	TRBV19	CASSISGYQETQYF	TGTGCCAGTAGTATTTCCGGGTACCAAGAGACCCAGTACTTC
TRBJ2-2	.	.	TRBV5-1	CASSLVESAAGTGELFF	TGCGCCAGCAGCTTGGTAGAATCGGCGGCAGGGACCGGGGAGCTGTTTTTT
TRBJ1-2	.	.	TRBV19	CASSIHKGQLNYGYTF	TGTGCCAGTAGTATCCACAAGGGGCAGTTGAACTATGGCTACACCTTC
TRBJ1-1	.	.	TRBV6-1	CASSDSPEDTEAFF	TGTGCCAGCAGTGATTCTCCCGAGGACACTGAAGCTTTCTTT
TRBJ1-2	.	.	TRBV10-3	CAISESTGGVYGYTF	TGTGCCATCAGTGAGTCGACGGGAGGGGTGTATGGCTACACCTTC